Described below is a single T cell receptor beta chain sequence and its context. This record comes from a study of T cells in localized non-small cell lung cancer. Libraries were prepared by immunoSEQ multiplex PCR; TCRdb keeps only in-frame clonotypes and omits some of them. This sample has about 3,000 clones; around a quarter occur once, and the top ten carry roughly a sixth. CDR1 and CDR2 (germline): MNHGY, SAAAGT. This CDR3 region has 16 residues. J gave up 5 bases and V 0 bases, and 4 bases lay outside the gene matches. Specimen: lung tumor tissue, collected before any cancer treatment. This TCR was sampled from a man aged 35 to 70 with stage III lung adenocarcinoma. The chain is built from TRBV6-8 and TRBJ2-7; TRBD2 aligns across 13 bases. The CDR3 reads CASSYSTSGGVHEQYF. CDR3 nucleotide sequence: TGTGCCAGCAGTTACTCCACTAGCGGGGGGGTCCACGAGCAGTACTTC.